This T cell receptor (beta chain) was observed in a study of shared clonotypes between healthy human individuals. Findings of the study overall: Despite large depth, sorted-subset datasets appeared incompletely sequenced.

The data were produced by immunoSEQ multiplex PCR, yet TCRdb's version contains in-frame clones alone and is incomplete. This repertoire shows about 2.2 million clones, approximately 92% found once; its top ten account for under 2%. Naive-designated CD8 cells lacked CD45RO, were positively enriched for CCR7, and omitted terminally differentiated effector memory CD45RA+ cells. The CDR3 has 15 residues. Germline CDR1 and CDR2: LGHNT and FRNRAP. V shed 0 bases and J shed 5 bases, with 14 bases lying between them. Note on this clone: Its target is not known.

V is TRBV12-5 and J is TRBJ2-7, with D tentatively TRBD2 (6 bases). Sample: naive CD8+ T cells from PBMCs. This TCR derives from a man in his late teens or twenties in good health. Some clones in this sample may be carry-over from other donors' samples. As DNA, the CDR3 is TGTGCTAGTGGTTTGGTAAGGACGGGAGAGAACGAGCAGTACTTC. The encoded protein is CASGLVRTGENEQYF. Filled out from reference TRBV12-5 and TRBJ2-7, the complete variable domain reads DARVTQTPRHKVTEMGQEVTMRCQPILGHNTVFWYRQTMMQGLELLAYFRNRAPLDDSGMPKDRFSAEMPDATLATLKIQPSEPRDSAVYFCASGLVRTGENEQYFGPGTRLTVT.